This T cell receptor (beta chain) was identified in a study of blood T cell repertoires in COVID-19. Turning to the study itself: Collection of acute and convalescent COVID-19 samples took place in the United States, Italy and Spain. Sources were T cells, B-cell-depleted T cells, or PBMCs; the material itself was cDNA or gDNA.

This clone rates as medium-sized (0.01 to 0.1%). Per the authors' pipeline: Scientists estimated how many nucleated cells there were by amplifying reference gene primers. Profiled with immunoSEQ multiplex PCR; TCRdb holds only in-frame clones, not every one. V, J and clone size were drawn from that table, and D and trimming were deduced from the DNA. The profile shows fewer than 130,000 clones, around 79% of them singletons. Germline values: CDR1 LNHNV, CDR2 YYDKDF (reference sequence). The ends were cut back, 1 base at V and 2 bases at J, with 11 bases in the middle. The CDR3 totals 16 residues. This chain joins TRBV15 and TRBJ2-2, with D possibly being TRBD2 (5 bases). This TCR was sampled from a woman of 80 years or more with active or convalescent COVID-19. The sample comprised peripheral blood. The CDR3 spells CATSRVPSPNTGELFF. DNA of the CDR3: TGTGCCACCAGCAGAGTCCCTAGCCCTAACACCGGGGAGCTGTTTTTT. Complete variable domain (other parts from reference TRBV15 and TRBJ2-2): DAMVIQNPRYQVTQFGKPVTLSCSQTLNHNVMYWYQQKSSQAPKLLFHYYDKDFNNEADTPDNFQSRRPNTSFCFLDIRSPGLGDTAMYLCATSRVPSPNTGELFFGEGSRLTVL.